Only one count was recorded for the clone carrying this TCR beta chain. The antigen is unknown. The data belong to a study of T cells in localized non-small cell lung cancer. Overall study results and limits: Median around 54 top-100 tumor clones were shared with paired adjacent lung. Without multi-region sequencing, intratumor heterogeneity could not be excluded.

Repertoires were generated with immunoSEQ multiplex PCR, while TCRdb's copy carries only in-frame clones and drops some. The sample shows 35,000 to 50,000 clones, around 87% of them seen only once. The sample was peripheral blood, taken before any cancer treatment. The sequence was obtained from a man aged 40 to 69 with stage I lung adenocarcinoma.

CDR3 amino acids: CASSRSKKNEQFF. The CDR3 nucleotides are TGTGCCAGCAGCCGCTCCAAAAAAAATGAGCAGTTCTTC. The rearrangement links TRBV7-3 to TRBJ2-1; D call uncertain. The ends were cut back, 5 bases at V and 7 bases at J, with 12 bases in the middle. Germline-derived CDR1 and CDR2 are SGHTA and FQGTGA. There are 13 residues in the CDR3.